These 23 T cell receptor beta chains were all obtained from the same sample, sequenced in a study of T cell responses to AZD1222 COVID-19 vaccine. Clones were sequenced by immunoSEQ multiplex PCR, and TCRdb holds only the in-frame ones, with some missing. The table includes 95,000 or so clones, around nine tenths detected once. The material was peripheral blood, obtained on day 0 of AZD1222 vaccination. The receptor set was obtained from an adult in good health.

This clone was seen a handful of times. The genes are TRBV18 and TRBJ1-1; D ambiguous. Germline CDR1 and CDR2: KGHSH and LQKENI. The CDR3 totals 12 residues. V lost 3 bases to trimming and J lost 7 bases, with 9 bases between them. The CDR3: CASSPRLGEAFF. DNA for the CDR3: TGTGCCAGCTCACCTCGTCTGGGTGAAGCTTTCTTT. Full variable domain (missing parts from reference TRBV18 and TRBJ1-1): NAGVMQNPRHLVRRRGQEARLRCSPMKGHSHVYWYRQLPEEGLKFMVYLQKENIIDESGMPKERFSAEFPKEGPSILRIQQVVRGDSAAYFCASSPRLGEAFFGQGTRLTVV.

The rearrangement uses TRBV7-6 and TRBJ2-3, with D tentatively TRBD1 (6 bases). Trimming removed 5 bases at V and 1 base at J, with 16 bases between. In germline, CDR1 is SGHVS, CDR2 FNYEAQ. The CDR3 length is 16 residues. The CDR3 DNA reads as TGTGCCAGCAGCCCAAGGGGGACCAGGGGCACAGATACGCAGTATTTT. Amino acid sequence: CASSPRGTRGTDTQYF.

The table lists this clone with a count of one. The chain combines TRBV4-1 with TRBJ1-5; TRBD1 is a possible D gene (5 bases). The length of the CDR3 is 15 residues. Trimming shortened V by 4 bases and J by 3 bases, and 13 bases separated the two germline ends. Germline CDR1 is MGHRA and CDR2 is YSYEKL. DNA of the CDR3: TGCGCCAGCAGCCGGTCGGGGGGATTCAATCAGCCCCAGCATTTT. It yields the protein CASSRSGGFNQPQHF.

The chain is built from TRBV28 and TRBJ2-3; TRBD2 aligns across 7 bases. The CDR3 runs 15 residues. Trimming cost V 6 bases and J 0 bases; bases outside gene matches: 6. The germline CDR1 and CDR2 sequences are MDHEN and SYDVKM. The CDR3 DNA sequence: TGTGCCAGCAGATGGAAGCGGGAAAGCACAGATACGCAGTATTTT. It codes for CASRWKRESTDTQYF.

V usage is TRBV5-1 and J usage is TRBJ2-2; D not certain. The CDR3 sequence is 15 residues long. V was shortened by 3 bases and J by 3 bases, with 12 bases between the two germline ends. The V gene's germline CDR1 is SGHRS and CDR2 YFSETQ. This CDR3 is CASSWAGRDTGELFF. CDR3 nucleotide sequence: TGCGCCAGCAGCTGGGCAGGTCGGGACACCGGGGAGCTGTTTTTT.

V usage is TRBV3-1 (or the pseudogene TRBV3-2) and J usage is TRBJ1-2; the D gene is possibly TRBD1 (5 bases). CDR1 and CDR2 (germline): LGHDT, YNNKEL (reference sequence). V lost 6 bases and J 4 bases, leaving 12 bases between the germline ends. The CDR3 sequence is 13 residues long. CDR3 DNA: TGTGCCAGCAGTCATGACAGAGTCTATGGCTACACCTTC. It codes for CASSHDRVYGYTF.

Details on this clone: Additional DNA sequences in this sample encode the identical CDR3. The V call is TRBV5-1, the J call TRBJ2-7; no firm D call. This CDR3 is built from 12 residues. The germline gives CDR1 SGHRS, CDR2 YFSETQ. Trimming cost V 0 bases and J 6 bases, with 7 bases left between them. The CDR3: CASSLGGFEQYF. The CDR3 DNA reads as TGCGCCAGCAGCTTGGGAGGATTCGAGCAGTACTTC.

The chain joins TRBV12-3 or TRBV12-4 to TRBJ1-4; D gene ambiguous. The V gene lost 8 bases and the J gene lost 11 bases, with 15 bases spanning the gap. There are 12 residues in the CDR3. This CDR3 reads CASRGMVEKLFF. The DNA for the CDR3 is TGTGCCAGCCGAGGCATGGTCGAGAAACTGTTTTTT.

This chain joins TRBV5-1 and TRBJ2-1; D might be TRBD1 (5 bases). The length of the CDR3 is 11 residues. V lost 5 bases, J lost 9 bases, and 9 bases lay in between. The germline V gene encodes CDR1 SGHRS and CDR2 YFSETQ. The CDR3 is CASRGLGEQFF. The CDR3 DNA sequence: TGCGCCAGCAGGGGGCTCGGTGAGCAGTTCTTC.

The chain combines TRBV7-2 with TRBJ1-3; 10 nucleotides line up with TRBD1. Germline V gene lookup returns CDR1 SGHTA and CDR2 FQGNSA. The CDR3 sequence is 15 residues long. J gave up 4 bases and V 3 bases, and 3 bases lay outside the gene matches. CDR3 residues: CASSFDRGRGNTIYF. The CDR3 DNA is TGTGCCAGCAGCTTTGACAGGGGGCGAGGAAACACCATATATTTT.

V gene TRBV6-2 or TRBV6-3 combines with J gene TRBJ2-3; 9 nucleotides match TRBD2. This CDR3 comprises 15 residues. J lost 2 bases, V lost 4 bases, and 4 bases had no gene match. Germline-derived CDR1 and CDR2 are MNHEY and SVGEGT. The CDR3 sequence: CASSSQRGATDTQYF. CDR3 DNA: TGTGCCAGCAGTTCTCAGCGGGGGGCCACAGATACGCAGTATTTT.

The chain employs TRBV2 and TRBJ1-5; possibly TRBD1 for D (6 bases). The CDR3 loop spans 14 amino acids. Germline loops: CDR1 SNHLY, CDR2 FYNNEI. Trimming pared 3 bases from V and 3 bases from J, leaving 9 bases between. Here the CDR3 reads CASSDRGSNQPQHF. CDR3 bases: TGTGCCAGCAGTGACAGGGGTTCCAATCAGCCCCAGCATTTT.

The chain recombines TRBV5-4 with TRBJ2-7, with D perhaps TRBD2 (6 bases). Germline CDR1 SGHNT, CDR2 YYREEE (reference sequence). V was trimmed by 3 bases and J by 6 bases, leaving 22 bases between them. The CDR3 extends over 16 amino acids. The CDR3 nucleotides read TGTGCCAGCAGCTCTAGGAAGTTCGGGGGAAAGGCCGAGCAGTACTTC. This translates into CASSSRKFGGKAEQYF. Complete variable domain (other parts from reference TRBV5-4 and TRBJ2-7): ETGVTQSPTHLIKTRGQQVTLRCSSQSGHNTVSWYQQALGQGPQFIFQYYREEENGRGNFPPRFSGLQFPNYSSELNVNALELDDSALYLCASSSRKFGGKAEQYFGPGTRLTVT.

In this sample, this clone turned up once. The V and J genes are TRBV15 and TRBJ1-1; 7 bases align to TRBD1. This CDR3 spans 14 amino acids. Germline lookup yields CDR1 LNHNV and CDR2 YYDKDF (reference sequence). The junction had 8 bases not matched to a gene; V was cut back by 7 bases and J by 3 bases. CDR3 residues: CATTLGQAYTEAFF. As DNA, the CDR3 is TGTGCCACCACCCTCGGACAGGCCTACACTGAAGCTTTCTTT.

This chain connects TRBV21-1 to TRBJ1-6. TRBV21-1 is a recognized pseudogene. The CDR3 covers 14 residues. In nucleotides, the CDR3 is TGTGCCAGCAGCCCCCGCGGGGGTAATTCACCCCTCCACTTT. Encoded protein: CASSPRGGNSPLHF.

The genes are TRBV18 and TRBJ1-1; D uncertain. Trimming removed 7 bases from V and 0 bases from J, with 12 bases in between. The CDR3 is 14 residues long. Germline CDR1 and CDR2: KGHSH and LQKENI. The CDR3 protein is CASFTGQLNTEAFF. CDR3 nucleotides: TGTGCCAGCTTCACCGGGCAGTTGAACACTGAAGCTTTCTTT. The entire variable domain, with the rest obtained from reference TRBV18 and TRBJ1-1, is as follows: NAGVMQNPRHLVRRRGQEARLRCSPMKGHSHVYWYRQLPEEGLKFMVYLQKENIIDESGMPKERFSAEFPKEGPSILRIQQVVRGDSAAYFCASFTGQLNTEAFFGQGTRLTVV.

Judged by abundance, this clone is medium-sized (0.01 to 0.1%). J is TRBJ2-7 and V is TRBV12-3 or TRBV12-4; a possible D gene is TRBD1 (5 bases). The CDR3 is 11 amino acids. V lost 5 bases, J lost 6 bases, and 8 bases lay in between. CDR3 sequence reads: CASSLGVEQYF. CDR3 DNA sequence: TGTGCCAGCAGTCTAGGGGTCGAGCAGTACTTC.

The rearrangement links TRBV11-2 to TRBJ2-1, with D perhaps matching TRBD1 or TRBD2 (6 bases each). Trimming removed 2 bases at V and 9 bases at J, with 14 bases between. The germline gives CDR1 SGHAT, CDR2 FQNNGV. This CDR3 region has 14 residues. CDR3 coding DNA: TGTGCCAGCAGCTTAACGGGGGCCCGGGGTGAGCAGTTCTTC. Amino acid sequence: CASSLTGARGEQFF.

The chain joins TRBV11-1 to TRBJ2-1, with D possibly being TRBD2 (6 bases). Germline V gives CDR1 SGHAT, CDR2 FQDESV (reference sequence). Trimming removed 5 bases at V and 5 bases at J, with 16 bases between. The CDR3 runs to 15 residues. The CDR3 DNA follows: TGTGCCAGCAGCCCCCGGTGGGGGGATGACAATGAGCAGTTCTTC. This codes for CASSPRWGDDNEQFF.

In this sample, this clone turned up once. The chain recombines TRBV27 with TRBJ1-5, with 10 bases that match TRBD1. CDR1 and CDR2 from the germline V gene are MNHEY and SMNVEV (reference sequence). V was clipped by 1 base and J by 4 bases; unmatched bases: 7. The CDR3 has 17 amino acids. In DNA form, the CDR3 reads TGTGCCAGCAGTTTATGGGGGGGACAGGGGACTAATCAGCCCCAGCATTTT. It specifies CASSLWGGQGTNQPQHF.

The V and J genes are TRBV19 and TRBJ2-7, with TRBD2 identical over 9 bases. Looked up from germline, CDR1 is LNHDA and CDR2 is SQIVND (reference sequence). The CDR3 extends over 14 amino acids. V lost 1 base and J lost 9; bases outside the gene matches: 7. CDR3 sequence: CASSIVLLAGTQYF. As DNA, the CDR3 is TGTGCCAGTAGTATAGTTCTCCTAGCGGGAACGCAGTACTTC.

The chain uses TRBV15 and TRBJ1-5; D gene uncertain. The CDR3 consists of 15 residues. The V end was cut by 3 bases, the J end by 3 bases, with 12 bases between. The germline V gene encodes CDR1 LNHNV and CDR2 YYDKDF (reference sequence). In DNA form, the CDR3 reads TGTGCCACCAGCAGCCATGGACGTAACAATCAGCCCCAGCATTTT. It is translated as CATSSHGRNNQPQHF.

The chain joins TRBV6-6 to TRBJ1-3, with a weak D call TRBD1 (5 bases). The CDR3 length is 14 residues. Germline CDR1 is MNHNY and CDR2 is SVGAGI (reference sequence). The germline V and J ends were trimmed by 1 base and 4 bases, with 8 bases remaining between them. DNA for the CDR3: TGTGCCAGCAGTTACTTGGGGCGAGGAAACACCATATATTTT. This codes for CASSYLGRGNTIYF.